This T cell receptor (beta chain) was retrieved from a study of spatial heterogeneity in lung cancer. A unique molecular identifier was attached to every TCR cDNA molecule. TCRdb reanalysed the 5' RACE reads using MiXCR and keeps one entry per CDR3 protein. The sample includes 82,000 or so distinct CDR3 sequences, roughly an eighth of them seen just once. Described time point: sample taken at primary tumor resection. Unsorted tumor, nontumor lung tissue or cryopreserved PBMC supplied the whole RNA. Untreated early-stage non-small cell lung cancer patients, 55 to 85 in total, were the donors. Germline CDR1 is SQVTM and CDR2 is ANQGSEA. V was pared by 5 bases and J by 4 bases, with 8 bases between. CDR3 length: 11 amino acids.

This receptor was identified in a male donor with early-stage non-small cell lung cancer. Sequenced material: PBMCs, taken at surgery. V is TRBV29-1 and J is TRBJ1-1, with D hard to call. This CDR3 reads CSVKGGTEAFF. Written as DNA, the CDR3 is TGCAGCGTTAAGGGAGGCACTGAAGCTTTCTTT. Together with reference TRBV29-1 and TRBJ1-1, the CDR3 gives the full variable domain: SAVISQKPSRDICQRGTSLTIQCQVDSQVTMMFWYRQQPGQSLTLIATANQGSEATYESGFVIDKFPISRPNLTFSTLTVSNMSPEDSSIYLCSVKGGTEAFFGQGTRLTVV.